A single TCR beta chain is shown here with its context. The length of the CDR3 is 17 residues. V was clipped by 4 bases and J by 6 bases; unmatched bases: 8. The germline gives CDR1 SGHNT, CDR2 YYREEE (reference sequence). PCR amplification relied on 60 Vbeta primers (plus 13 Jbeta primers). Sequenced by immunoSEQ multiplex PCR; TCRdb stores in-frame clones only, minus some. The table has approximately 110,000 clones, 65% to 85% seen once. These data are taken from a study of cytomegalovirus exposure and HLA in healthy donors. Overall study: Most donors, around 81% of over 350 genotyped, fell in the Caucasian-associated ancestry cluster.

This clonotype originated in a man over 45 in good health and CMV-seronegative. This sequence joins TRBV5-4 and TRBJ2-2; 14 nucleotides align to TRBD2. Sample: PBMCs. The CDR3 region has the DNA TGTGCCAGCAGCCGCGGCGGACTAGCGGGAGGCTCCGGGGAGCTGTTTTTT. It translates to CASSRGGLAGGSGELFF.